The rows below give T cell receptor beta chains drawn from one sample of a study of CD8 T cells in ankylosing spondylitis. TCRdb re-called the 5' RACE reads through MiXCR, storing one row per CDR3 protein. Among around 770,000 distinct CDR3 sequences, 19% were seen once, and the ten largest hold over 15%. The sequencing input was blood, either unsorted or a sorted T cell fraction (not recorded which). The receptors originated from a male donor with ankylosing spondylitis. The CDR3 runs from the conserved cysteine through the conserved F or W. The D gene is left open where the match is weak. Only part of the rows carry a size: once, few, many, or a class if the clone is expanded.

NA	TRBV7-3	TRBJ2-1	19	TRBD2	CASSLISTGLADEANEQFF	TGTGCCAGCAGCTTAATAAGTACGGGACTAGCGGATGAAGCAAATGAGCAGTTCTTC
once	TRBV6-2/TRBV6-3	TRBJ2-1	17	NA	CASSYSTRQGTYNEQFF	TGTGCCAGCAGTTACTCGACTCGGCAGGGGACCTACAATGAGCAGTTCTTC
NA	TRBV7-9	TRBJ1-1	15	NA	CASSLSESMNTEAFF	TGTGCCAGCAGCTTGAGTGAAAGCATGAACACTGAAGCTTTCTTT
NA	TRBV2	TRBJ2-7	13	TRBD2	CASTPTSGYEQYF	TGTGCCAGCACCCCTACTAGCGGATACGAGCAGTACTTC
NA	TRBV4-1	TRBJ1-4	14	NA	CASSQEDTNEKLFF	TGCGCCAGCAGCCAAGAAGACACCAATGAAAAACTGTTTTTT
NA	TRBV9	TRBJ2-5	16	NA	CASSPVVTRGWETQYF	TGTGCCAGCAGCCCCGTTGTTACGAGGGGTTGGGAGACCCAGTACTTC
few	TRBV10-3	TRBJ1-1	15	NA	CAISPPRDGGTEAFF	TGTGCCATCAGTCCCCCCCGGGACGGAGGCACTGAAGCTTTCTTT
NA	TRBV5-1	TRBJ2-3	16	NA	CASSLVPGLSTDTQYF	TGCGCCAGCAGCTTGGTGCCCGGGTTATCCACAGATACGCAGTATTTT
NA	TRBV11-2	TRBJ2-5	16	NA	CASSLYGQGIQETQYF	TGTGCCAGCAGCTTATATGGGCAGGGAATTCAAGAGACCCAGTACTTC
many	TRBV11-2	TRBJ2-1	14	TRBD2	CASSLGIAGGEQFF	TGTGCCAGCAGCTTAGGAATAGCGGGAGGAGAGCAGTTCTTC
NA	TRBV6-1	TRBJ2-7	16	TRBD1	CASSHGQGSAPSEQYF	TGTGCCAGCAGTCATGGACAGGGGTCGGCCCCTTCTGAGCAGTACTTC
few	TRBV20-1	TRBJ2-7	13	NA	CSARVKGTGEQYF	TGCAGTGCTAGAGTCAAGGGAACGGGGGAGCAGTACTTC
NA	TRBV12-3/TRBV12-4	TRBJ2-5	14	NA	CASRPGGIQETQYF	TGTGCCAGCAGACCAGGGGGGATCCAAGAGACCCAGTACTTC
NA	TRBV5-5	TRBJ2-7	15	NA	CASSASTALPYEQYF	TGTGCCAGCAGCGCTTCGACAGCCCTTCCCTACGAGCAGTACTTC
few	TRBV20-1	TRBJ1-6	16	NA	CSARDGGGAGSSPLHF	TGCAGTGCTAGAGATGGAGGTGGGGCAGGGAGTTCACCCCTCCACTTT
NA	TRBV20-1	TRBJ2-3	13	NA	CSARVLGYDTQYF	TGCAGTGCTAGGGTACTAGGGTACGATACGCAGTATTTT
NA	TRBV15	TRBJ2-1	15	NA	CATSREYATYNEQFF	TGTGCCACCAGCAGAGAATATGCCACCTACAATGAGCAGTTCTTC
NA	TRBV2	TRBJ2-3	14	TRBD1	CASNRDRTADTRYF	TGTGCCTCAAACCGGGACAGGACAGCAGATACGCGGTATTTT
many	TRBV11-2	TRBJ2-3	13	NA	CASTRINTDTQYF	TGTGCCAGTACTAGGATTAACACAGATACGCAGTATTTT
NA	TRBV29-1	TRBJ2-3	16	TRBD2	CSVEPGTSGVRDTQYF	TGCAGCGTTGAGCCCGGGACTAGCGGTGTTCGGGATACGCAGTATTTT
few	TRBV2	TRBJ2-3	18	TRBD2	CASRFEREGPGTTDTQYF	TGTGCCAGCAGGTTCGAGCGGGAGGGTCCAGGCACAACAGATACGCAGTATTTT